These T cell receptor beta chains were read from a single sample in a study of cytomegalovirus exposure and HLA in healthy donors. Profiling relied on immunoSEQ multiplex PCR, and the TCRdb table lists in-frame clones only, not all of them. The profile covers 200,000 or so clones, with 70% appearing a single time and less than 3% taken by the ten largest. The sequenced material came from PBMCs. The receptors here all came from a man aged 40-50 years in good health and CMV-seropositive. Both conserved end residues are part of each CDR3. Each record gives: clone size, D gene, J gene, V gene, CDR3 DNA, CDR3 protein. The D gene is left open where the match is weak. Rows may omit the clone size; those that give it use once, few, many or a size class.

clone_size: .; d_call: TRBD1; j_call: TRBJ1-4; v_call: TRBV5-4; cdr3_nt: TGTGCCAGCAGCTCAGGGGGACAGCCTTGGCAATGGGCTAATGAAAAACTGTTTTTT; cdr3_aa: CASSSGGQPWQWANEKLFF
clone_size: few; d_call: .; j_call: TRBJ1-2; v_call: TRBV28; cdr3_nt: TGTGCCAGCACCACGGGCGGGGGACCATTTAACTATGGCTACACCTTC; cdr3_aa: CASTTGGGPFNYGYTF
clone_size: few; d_call: TRBD1; j_call: TRBJ2-5; v_call: TRBV10-1; cdr3_nt: TGCGCCAGCACCCCTCGGGGACAGGGCCAAGAGACCCAGTACTTC; cdr3_aa: CASTPRGQGQETQYF
clone_size: .; d_call: TRBD1; j_call: TRBJ2-7; v_call: TRBV7-2; cdr3_nt: TGTGCCAGCAGCTGGACAGGGTTTAGCTACGAGCAGTACTTC; cdr3_aa: CASSWTGFSYEQYF
clone_size: .; d_call: .; j_call: TRBJ2-2; v_call: TRBV7-9; cdr3_nt: TGTGCCAGCAATTTGCTTCCGAGCACCGGGGAGCTGTTTTTT; cdr3_aa: CASNLLPSTGELFF
clone_size: .; d_call: .; j_call: TRBJ1-2; v_call: TRBV18; cdr3_nt: TGTGCCAGCTCACCACGGGGGGAATATGGCTACACCTTC; cdr3_aa: CASSPRGEYGYTF
clone_size: few; d_call: .; j_call: TRBJ1-3; v_call: TRBV19; cdr3_nt: TGTGCCAGTACCACGGGGGTTGGAAACACCATATATTTT; cdr3_aa: CASTTGVGNTIYF
clone_size: .; d_call: .; j_call: TRBJ2-1; v_call: TRBV27; cdr3_nt: TGTGCCAGCAGTTTGGGTCCCGGGACAACCTACAATGAGCAGTTCTTC; cdr3_aa: CASSLGPGTTYNEQFF
clone_size: few; d_call: TRBD1; j_call: TRBJ2-1; v_call: TRBV7-9; cdr3_nt: TGTGCCAGCAGCCGCAACAGGGGGCCGGGCAATGAGCAGTTCTTC; cdr3_aa: CASSRNRGPGNEQFF
clone_size: .; d_call: TRBD2; j_call: TRBJ2-7; v_call: TRBV19; cdr3_nt: TGTGCCAGTAGTACCCGACTAGCGGGGGCCACCTACGAGCAGTACTTC; cdr3_aa: CASSTRLAGATYEQYF
clone_size: .; d_call: .; j_call: TRBJ2-2; v_call: TRBV7-9; cdr3_nt: TGTGCCAGCCGCAGGGGCGGAACCGGGGAGCTGTTTTTT; cdr3_aa: CASRRGGTGELFF
clone_size: .; d_call: .; j_call: TRBJ1-6; v_call: TRBV29-1; cdr3_nt: TGCAGCGCCCCCCGGGGGGCACGTTATTCACCCCTCCACTTT; cdr3_aa: CSAPRGARYSPLHF
clone_size: .; d_call: .; j_call: TRBJ2-1; v_call: TRBV7-9; cdr3_nt: TGTGCCAGCAGCTTAGGATCCCTAGGTCACAATGAGCAGTTCTTC; cdr3_aa: CASSLGSLGHNEQFF
clone_size: .; d_call: .; j_call: TRBJ1-2; v_call: TRBV28; cdr3_nt: TGTGCCAGCAGTTTGAGATCCACTCAAGACTATGGCTACACCTTC; cdr3_aa: CASSLRSTQDYGYTF
clone_size: .; d_call: TRBD1; j_call: TRBJ2-2; v_call: TRBV5-6; cdr3_nt: TGTGCCAGCAGTTTGGACAGGGGGAGGTCCGGGGAGCTGTTTTTT; cdr3_aa: CASSLDRGRSGELFF
clone_size: .; d_call: TRBD1; j_call: TRBJ1-5; v_call: TRBV15; cdr3_nt: TGTGCCACCAGCAGAGATGGGACAGGGAACGGACATTTT; cdr3_aa: CATSRDGTGNGHF
clone_size: few; d_call: TRBD2; j_call: TRBJ2-1; v_call: TRBV27; cdr3_nt: TGTGCCAGTCGAGCACTTCTAGCGGGGGGGGCTCGTGGGCCCTACAATGAGCAGTTCTTC; cdr3_aa: CASRALLAGGARGPYNEQFF
clone_size: .; d_call: TRBD1; j_call: TRBJ2-7; v_call: TRBV11-1; cdr3_nt: TGTGCCAGCAGCTTAGAATCTACAGGGGGAAGGTACGAGCAGTACTTC; cdr3_aa: CASSLESTGGRYEQYF
clone_size: .; d_call: .; j_call: TRBJ1-3; v_call: TRBV21-1; cdr3_nt: TGTGTCTCTCGGTACTCTGGAAACACCATATATTTT; cdr3_aa: CVSRYSGNTIYF
clone_size: .; d_call: TRBD1; j_call: TRBJ2-2; v_call: TRBV4-2; cdr3_nt: TGTGCCAGCAGCCTTACCGGGACAGGGAACACCGGGGAGCTGTTTTTT; cdr3_aa: CASSLTGTGNTGELFF
clone_size: .; d_call: .; j_call: TRBJ1-5; v_call: TRBV7-2; cdr3_nt: TGTGCCAGCAGCTTAGGGGCAGGGTTGCAGCCCCAGCATTTT; cdr3_aa: CASSLGAGLQPQHF
clone_size: .; d_call: TRBD1; j_call: TRBJ2-5; v_call: TRBV5-4; cdr3_nt: TGTGCCAGCAGCTTGGAGTCAGGGGGCAAAGAGACCCAGTACTTC; cdr3_aa: CASSLESGGKETQYF
clone_size: few; d_call: TRBD2; j_call: TRBJ2-3; v_call: TRBV7-3; cdr3_nt: TGTGCCAGCAGCTCGCGGGGGGCGGTAGATACGCAGTATTTT; cdr3_aa: CASSSRGAVDTQYF
clone_size: .; d_call: .; j_call: TRBJ1-5; v_call: TRBV21-1; cdr3_nt: TGTGCCAGCAGCGACCCGGGAAATCAGCCCCAGCATTTT; cdr3_aa: CASSDPGNQPQHF
clone_size: .; d_call: .; j_call: TRBJ2-7; v_call: TRBV6-5; cdr3_nt: TGTGCCAGCAGCGTTACAGGGAATCCGTACGAGCAGTACTTC; cdr3_aa: CASSVTGNPYEQYF
clone_size: .; d_call: .; j_call: TRBJ2-7; v_call: TRBV29-1; cdr3_nt: TGCAGCGTTGGGGCAGCCTCCTACGAGCAGTACTTC; cdr3_aa: CSVGAASYEQYF
clone_size: once; d_call: TRBD2; j_call: TRBJ2-1; v_call: TRBV7-3; cdr3_nt: TGTGCCAGCAGCCTAGCGGGGGGGCCTTACAATGAGCAGTTCTTC; cdr3_aa: CASSLAGGPYNEQFF
clone_size: .; d_call: .; j_call: TRBJ2-5; v_call: TRBV7-8; cdr3_nt: TGTGCCAGCAGCTTAGATACAGAAGAGACCCAGTACTTC; cdr3_aa: CASSLDTEETQYF
clone_size: .; d_call: TRBD1; j_call: TRBJ1-4; v_call: TRBV7-9; cdr3_nt: TGTGCCAGCAGCCGGATTTGGGACAGGGGTAATGAAAAACTGTTTTTT; cdr3_aa: CASSRIWDRGNEKLFF
clone_size: .; d_call: .; j_call: TRBJ1-1; v_call: TRBV7-9; cdr3_nt: TGTTCCAGCAGCTTAGCGCTCAGGGGCCCTGTGGGTCACACTGAAGCTTTCTTT; cdr3_aa: CSSSLALRGPVGHTEAFF
clone_size: .; d_call: .; j_call: TRBJ2-7; v_call: TRBV28; cdr3_nt: TGTGCCAGCAGTTTAAGAGACTGGTACGAGCAGTACTTC; cdr3_aa: CASSLRDWYEQYF
clone_size: .; d_call: .; j_call: TRBJ2-3; v_call: TRBV18; cdr3_nt: TGTGCCAGCTCACCAGAGGATGACCAACCAGAGAGAGATACGCAGTATTTT; cdr3_aa: CASSPEDDQPERDTQYF
clone_size: .; d_call: .; j_call: TRBJ1-1; v_call: TRBV2; cdr3_nt: TGTGCCAGCAGTCCACTGCGGACAGTGAACACTGAAGCTTTCTTT; cdr3_aa: CASSPLRTVNTEAFF
clone_size: few; d_call: .; j_call: TRBJ1-6; v_call: TRBV14; cdr3_nt: TGTGCCAGCAGCCAAGGGACATCCTATTCACCCCTCCACTTT; cdr3_aa: CASSQGTSYSPLHF
clone_size: .; d_call: .; j_call: TRBJ1-2; v_call: TRBV6-6; cdr3_nt: TGTGCCAGCAGTTACTCGTCCCAGGGAGGTGGCTACACCTTC; cdr3_aa: CASSYSSQGGGYTF
clone_size: .; d_call: TRBD2; j_call: TRBJ2-3; v_call: TRBV4-2; cdr3_nt: TGTGCCAGCAGCCAAGAAATGGCTAGCGGGAGGTCAGATACGCAGTATTTT; cdr3_aa: CASSQEMASGRSDTQYF
clone_size: .; d_call: TRBD2; j_call: TRBJ2-6; v_call: TRBV7-9; cdr3_nt: TGTGCCAGCAGCCCCATGCGGGGGGCGCGGGGGGCCAACGTCCTGACTTTC; cdr3_aa: CASSPMRGARGANVLTF
clone_size: few; d_call: .; j_call: TRBJ1-5; v_call: TRBV4-1; cdr3_nt: TGCGCCAGCAGCCAAGATGGTCAGGGGCGCAATCAGCCCCAGCATTTT; cdr3_aa: CASSQDGQGRNQPQHF
clone_size: .; d_call: .; j_call: TRBJ1-1; v_call: TRBV7-8; cdr3_nt: TGTGCCAGCAGCTCCCCCAAAGACAGTGTCCTACTGAACACTGAAGCTTTCTTT; cdr3_aa: CASSSPKDSVLLNTEAFF
clone_size: .; d_call: .; j_call: TRBJ1-1; v_call: TRBV5-4; cdr3_nt: TGTGCCAGCAGCGGACTGATGAACACTGAAGCTTTCTTT; cdr3_aa: CASSGLMNTEAFF
clone_size: .; d_call: .; j_call: TRBJ2-1; v_call: TRBV27; cdr3_nt: TGTGCCAGCAGTCCCACCGGGCGGGGCCTGGGGAATGAGCAGTTCTTC; cdr3_aa: CASSPTGRGLGNEQFF
clone_size: once; d_call: TRBD1; j_call: TRBJ1-5; v_call: TRBV10-2; cdr3_nt: TGCGCCAGCAGTGAGTGGGACAGGGATCAGCCCCAGCATTTT; cdr3_aa: CASSEWDRDQPQHF
clone_size: .; d_call: TRBD2; j_call: TRBJ2-5; v_call: TRBV7-3; cdr3_nt: TGTGCCAGCAGCTCATTAGCGGGGGGCCCCCAGACCCAGTACTTC; cdr3_aa: CASSSLAGGPQTQYF
clone_size: .; d_call: .; j_call: TRBJ1-6; v_call: TRBV28; cdr3_nt: TGTGCTGAGGGCGCCTATAATTCACCCCTCCACTTT; cdr3_aa: CAEGAYNSPLHF
clone_size: .; d_call: .; j_call: TRBJ2-1; v_call: TRBV18; cdr3_nt: TGTGCCAGCTCACCGGTGTCTATCCCGGGGTCCTACAATGAGCAGTTCTTC; cdr3_aa: CASSPVSIPGSYNEQFF
clone_size: .; d_call: TRBD2; j_call: TRBJ2-3; v_call: TRBV7-2; cdr3_nt: TGTGCCAGCAGCCCAGCGGGGGGGCCAGATACGCAGTATTTT; cdr3_aa: CASSPAGGPDTQYF
clone_size: .; d_call: TRBD1; j_call: TRBJ1-2; v_call: TRBV4-1; cdr3_nt: TGCGCCAGCAGCCAAGGGGGACAGAGCTATGGCTACACCTTC; cdr3_aa: CASSQGGQSYGYTF
clone_size: .; d_call: TRBD1; j_call: TRBJ1-2; v_call: TRBV29-1; cdr3_nt: TGCAGCGTTGAACAGGGGGATGGCTATGGCTACACCTTC; cdr3_aa: CSVEQGDGYGYTF
clone_size: .; d_call: .; j_call: TRBJ2-1; v_call: TRBV5-1; cdr3_nt: TGCGCCAGCAGCTTGGGACAGGACTACAATGAGCAGTTCTTC; cdr3_aa: CASSLGQDYNEQFF
clone_size: .; d_call: .; j_call: TRBJ1-1; v_call: TRBV7-8; cdr3_nt: TGTGCCAGCAGTTCTTGGGGGGAGGCTGAAGCTTTCTTT; cdr3_aa: CASSSWGEAEAFF
clone_size: .; d_call: TRBD2; j_call: TRBJ2-1; v_call: TRBV5-1; cdr3_nt: TGCGCCAGCAGCTTGGGAGCGGGGGGAAATGAGCAGTTCTTC; cdr3_aa: CASSLGAGGNEQFF
clone_size: once; d_call: .; j_call: TRBJ1-2; v_call: TRBV6-6; cdr3_nt: TGTGCCAGCAGCCCCAACTCGGACATCAACTATGGCTACCCCTTC; cdr3_aa: CASSPNSDINYGYPF
clone_size: .; d_call: TRBD1; j_call: TRBJ2-7; v_call: TRBV19; cdr3_nt: TGTGCCAGTAGTAAATCTACAGGGGTTTCGATTTATGCCGAGCAGTACTTC; cdr3_aa: CASSKSTGVSIYAEQYF
clone_size: .; d_call: .; j_call: TRBJ1-2; v_call: TRBV7-9; cdr3_nt: TGTGCCAGCAGCGACAGAATACCTAACTATGGCTACACCTTC; cdr3_aa: CASSDRIPNYGYTF
clone_size: .; d_call: .; j_call: TRBJ1-5; v_call: TRBV23-1; cdr3_nt: TGCGCCAGCAGTCAATCGAAGGCGACGAAGGGGGAGCGGCAGCCCCAGCATTTT; cdr3_aa: CASSQSKATKGERQPQHF
clone_size: .; d_call: .; j_call: TRBJ1-1; v_call: TRBV9; cdr3_nt: TGTGCCAGCAGCGTAGGGGAGGAGACTGAAGCTTTCTTT; cdr3_aa: CASSVGEETEAFF
clone_size: .; d_call: TRBD1; j_call: TRBJ1-2; v_call: TRBV19; cdr3_nt: TGTGCCAGTAGTGTGGACAGGGGGCTGGATGGCTACACCTTC; cdr3_aa: CASSVDRGLDGYTF
clone_size: .; d_call: TRBD2; j_call: TRBJ2-7; v_call: TRBV19; cdr3_nt: TGTGCCAGTAGTATGGGGGGGAACTCCTACGAGCAGTACTTC; cdr3_aa: CASSMGGNSYEQYF
clone_size: .; d_call: .; j_call: TRBJ2-1; v_call: TRBV9; cdr3_nt: TGTGCCAGCAGCGCCGCAGGGGTACCCTACAATGAGCAGTTCTTC; cdr3_aa: CASSAAGVPYNEQFF